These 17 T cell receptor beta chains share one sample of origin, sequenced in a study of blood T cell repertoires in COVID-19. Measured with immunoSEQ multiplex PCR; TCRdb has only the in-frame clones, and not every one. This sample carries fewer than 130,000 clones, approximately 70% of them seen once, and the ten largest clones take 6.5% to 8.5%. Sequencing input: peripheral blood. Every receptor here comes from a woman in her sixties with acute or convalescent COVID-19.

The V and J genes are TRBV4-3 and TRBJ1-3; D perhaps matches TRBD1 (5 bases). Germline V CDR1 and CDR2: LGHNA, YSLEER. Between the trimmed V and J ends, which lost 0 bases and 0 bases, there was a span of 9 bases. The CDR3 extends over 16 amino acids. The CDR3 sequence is CASSQDQGFSGNTIYF. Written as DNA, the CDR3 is TGCGCCAGCAGCCAAGATCAGGGTTTCTCTGGAAACACCATATATTTT.

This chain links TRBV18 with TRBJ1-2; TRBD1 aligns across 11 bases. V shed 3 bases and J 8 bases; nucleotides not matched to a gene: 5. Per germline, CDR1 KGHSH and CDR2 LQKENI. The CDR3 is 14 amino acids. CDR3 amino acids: CASSPGQGAVGYTF. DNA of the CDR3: TGTGCCAGCTCACCTGGACAGGGGGCGGTAGGCTACACCTTC.

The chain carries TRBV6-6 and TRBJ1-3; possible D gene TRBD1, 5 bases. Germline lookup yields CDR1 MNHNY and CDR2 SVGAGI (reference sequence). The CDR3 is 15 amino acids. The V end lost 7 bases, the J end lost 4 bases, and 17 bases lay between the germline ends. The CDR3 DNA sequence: TGTGCCAGCACTGAGCCACAGGTGGTCGGAAACACCATATATTTT. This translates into CASTEPQVVGNTIYF.

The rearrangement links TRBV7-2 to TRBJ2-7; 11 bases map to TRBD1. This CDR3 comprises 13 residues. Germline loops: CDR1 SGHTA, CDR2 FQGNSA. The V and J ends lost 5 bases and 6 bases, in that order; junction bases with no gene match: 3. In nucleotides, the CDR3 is TGTGCCAGCAGCATGGACAGGGGGCGCGAGCAGTACTTC. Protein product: CASSMDRGREQYF.

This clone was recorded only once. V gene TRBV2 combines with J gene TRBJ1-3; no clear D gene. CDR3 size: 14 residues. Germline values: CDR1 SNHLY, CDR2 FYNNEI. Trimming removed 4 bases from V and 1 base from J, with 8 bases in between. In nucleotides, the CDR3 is TGTGCCAGCAGTGGGCAGGTTTCTGGAAACACCATATATTTT. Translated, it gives CASSGQVSGNTIYF.

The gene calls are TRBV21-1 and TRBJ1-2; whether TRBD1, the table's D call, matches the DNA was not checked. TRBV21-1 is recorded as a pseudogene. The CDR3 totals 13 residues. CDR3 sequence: CASSRASNYGYTF. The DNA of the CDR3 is TGTGCCAGCAGCAGGGCTTCTAACTATGGCTACACCTTC.

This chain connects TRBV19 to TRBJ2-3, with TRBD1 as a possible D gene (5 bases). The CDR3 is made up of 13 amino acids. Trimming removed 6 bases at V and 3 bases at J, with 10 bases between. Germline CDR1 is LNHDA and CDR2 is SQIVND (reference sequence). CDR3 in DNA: TGTGCCAGTAGGGGAACAGGAACAGATACGCAGTATTTT. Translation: CASRGTGTDTQYF.

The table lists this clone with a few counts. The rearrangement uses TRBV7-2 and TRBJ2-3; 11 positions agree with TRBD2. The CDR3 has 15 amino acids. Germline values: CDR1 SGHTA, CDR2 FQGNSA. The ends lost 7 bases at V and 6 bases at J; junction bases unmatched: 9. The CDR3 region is CASTLLAGGGDTQYF. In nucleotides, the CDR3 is TGTGCCAGCACCCTTCTAGCGGGGGGTGGGGATACGCAGTATTTT.

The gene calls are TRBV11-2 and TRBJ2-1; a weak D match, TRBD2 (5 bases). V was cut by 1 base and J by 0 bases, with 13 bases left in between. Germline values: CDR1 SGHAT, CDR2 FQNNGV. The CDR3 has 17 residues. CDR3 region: CASSLVLGRSSYNEQFF. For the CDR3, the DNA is TGTGCCAGCAGCTTAGTTCTGGGGAGAAGCTCCTACAATGAGCAGTTCTTC.

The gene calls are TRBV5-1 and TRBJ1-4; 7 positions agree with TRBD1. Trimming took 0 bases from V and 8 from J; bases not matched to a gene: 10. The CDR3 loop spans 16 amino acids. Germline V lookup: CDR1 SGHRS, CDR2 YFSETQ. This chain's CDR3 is CASSLGVTGQVEKLFF. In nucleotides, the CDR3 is TGCGCCAGCAGCTTGGGGGTCACAGGACAGGTCGAAAAACTGTTTTTT.

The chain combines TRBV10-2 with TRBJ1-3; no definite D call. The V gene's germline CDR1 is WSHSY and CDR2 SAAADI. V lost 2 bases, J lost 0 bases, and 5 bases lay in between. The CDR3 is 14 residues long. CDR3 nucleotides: TGCGCCAGCAGTGAGGCGGGCTCTGGAAACACCATATATTTT. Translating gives CASSEAGSGNTIYF.

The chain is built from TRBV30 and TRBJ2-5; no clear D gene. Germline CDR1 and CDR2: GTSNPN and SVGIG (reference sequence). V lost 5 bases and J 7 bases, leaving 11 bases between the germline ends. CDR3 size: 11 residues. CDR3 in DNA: TGTGCCTGGTCGCCGGGTGGGACCCAGTACTTC. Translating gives CAWSPGGTQYF.

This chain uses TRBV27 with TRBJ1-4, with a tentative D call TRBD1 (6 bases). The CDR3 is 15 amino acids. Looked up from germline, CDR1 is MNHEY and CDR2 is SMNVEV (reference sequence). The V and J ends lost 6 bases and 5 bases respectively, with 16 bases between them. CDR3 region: CASRRGGAANEKLFF. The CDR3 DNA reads TGTGCCAGCAGACGGGGGGGGGCAGCGAATGAAAAACTGTTTTTT.

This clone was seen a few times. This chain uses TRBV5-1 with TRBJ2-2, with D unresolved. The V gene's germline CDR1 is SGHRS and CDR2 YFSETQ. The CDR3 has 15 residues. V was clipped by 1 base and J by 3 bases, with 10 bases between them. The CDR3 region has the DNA TGCGCCAGCAGCTTGCAGACTTGGGACACCGGGGAGCTGTTTTTT. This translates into CASSLQTWDTGELFF.

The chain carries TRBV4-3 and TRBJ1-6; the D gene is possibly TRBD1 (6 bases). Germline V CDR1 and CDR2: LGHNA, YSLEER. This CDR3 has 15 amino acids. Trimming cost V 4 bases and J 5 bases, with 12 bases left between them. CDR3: CASSPNRANNSPLHF. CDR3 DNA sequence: TGCGCCAGCAGCCCGAACAGGGCCAATAATTCACCCCTCCACTTT.

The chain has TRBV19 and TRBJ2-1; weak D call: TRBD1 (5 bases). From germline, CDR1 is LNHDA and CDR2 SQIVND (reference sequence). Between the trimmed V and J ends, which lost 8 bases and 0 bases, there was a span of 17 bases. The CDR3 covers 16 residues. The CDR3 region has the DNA TGTGCCAGTGCCGGCTGGGGCGGCGTCTCCTACAATGAGCAGTTCTTC. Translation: CASAGWGGVSYNEQFF. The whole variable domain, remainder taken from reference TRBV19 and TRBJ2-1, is DGGITQSPKYLFRKEGQNVTLSCEQNLNHDAMYWYRQDPGQGLRLIYYSQIVNDFQKGDIAEGYSVSREKKESFPLTVTSAQKNPTAFYLCASAGWGGVSYNEQFFGPGTRLTVL.

CDR3 nucleotide sequence: TGTGCCAGTAGTATAGATCTGTCCAGGGGATCTTATGAAAAACTGTTTTTT. Translated: CASSIDLSRGSYEKLFF. V and J are TRBV19 and TRBJ1-4; maybe TRBD1 (6 bases). CDR3 length equals 17 residues. V was cut by 0 bases and J by 6 bases, with 17 bases left in between. The germline V gene has CDR1 LNHDA and CDR2 SQIVND (reference sequence).